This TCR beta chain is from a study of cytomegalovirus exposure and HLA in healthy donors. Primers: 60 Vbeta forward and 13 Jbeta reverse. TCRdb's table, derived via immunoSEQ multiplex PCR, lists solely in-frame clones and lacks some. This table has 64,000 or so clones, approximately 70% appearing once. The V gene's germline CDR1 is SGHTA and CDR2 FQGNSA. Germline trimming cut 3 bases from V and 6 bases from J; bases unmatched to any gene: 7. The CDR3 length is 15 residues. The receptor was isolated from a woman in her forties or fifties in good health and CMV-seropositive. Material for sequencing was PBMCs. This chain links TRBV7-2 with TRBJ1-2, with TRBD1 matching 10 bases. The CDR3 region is CASSFSTGGSDGYTF. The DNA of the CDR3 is TGTGCCAGCAGCTTTTCGACAGGGGGCAGCGATGGCTACACCTTC. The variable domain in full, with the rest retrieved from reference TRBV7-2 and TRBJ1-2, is GAGVSQSPSNKVTEKGKDVELRCDPISGHTALYWYRQSLGQGLEFLIYFQGNSAPDKSGLPSDRFSAERTGGSVSTLTIQRTQQEDSAVYLCASSFSTGGSDGYTFGSGTRLTVV.